Shown below are 12 T cell receptor beta chains from a single sample sequenced in a study of blood T cell repertoires in COVID-19 (TCRdb year 2020). The library was generated by the immunoSEQ multiplex PCR assay. Held by TCRdb, this immuneACCESS table contains in-frame sequences only and omits some clones. Under half of the omission traces to an unresolved V gene where checked; the cause of the rest is unknown. Across this sample there are over 250,000 clones, with 88% seen only once. The ten largest account for about 1% of the sample. Sequencing was performed on peripheral blood. The receptors derive from a woman in her forties who had recovered from COVID-19.

The V gene is TRBV7-9, the J gene TRBJ1-2, with D tentatively TRBD1 (6 bases). The CDR3 has 12 amino acids. The germline V gene has CDR1 SEHNR and CDR2 FQNEAQ (reference sequence). V lost 5 bases and J 4 bases, leaving 8 bases between the germline ends. CDR3 DNA: TGTGCCAGCAGCCAGGACAGCTATGGCTACACCTTC. Translated, it gives CASSQDSYGYTF. Using reference TRBV7-9 and TRBJ1-2 for the parts outside the CDR3, the full variable domain is DTGVSQNPRHKITKRGQNVTFRCDPISEHNRLYWYRQTLGQGPEFLTYFQNEAQLEKSRLLSDRFSAERPKGSFSTLEIQRTEQGDSAMYLCASSQDSYGYTFGSGTRLTVV.

V usage is TRBV5-4 and J usage is TRBJ2-7; D perhaps matches TRBD2 (7 bases). Germline CDR1 and CDR2: SGHNT and YYREEE (reference sequence). This CDR3 is 15 amino acids long. V lost 3 bases to trimming and J lost 3 bases, with 16 bases between them. The CDR3 region is CASSSGGPGSYEQYF. For the CDR3, the DNA is TGTGCCAGCAGCTCCGGGGGGCCGGGAAGCTACGAGCAGTACTTC.

This chain connects TRBV19 to TRBJ2-5; 7 nucleotides match TRBD2. Trimming removed 6 bases from V and 7 bases from J; junction bases left unmatched: 8. The CDR3 consists of 13 residues. CDR1 LNHDA and CDR2 SQIVND come from the germline V gene (reference sequence). CDR3 sequence reads: CASSGTTAGTQYF. The CDR3 DNA reads as TGTGCCAGTAGCGGGACTACGGCCGGGACCCAGTACTTC.

This chain joins TRBV9 and TRBJ1-5; weak D call: TRBD1 (6 bases). CDR3 length equals 17 residues. Trimming removed 3 bases at V and 5 bases at J, with 21 bases between. Per the germline V gene, CDR1 is SGDLS and CDR2 is YYNGEE. CDR3 coding DNA: TGTGCCAGCAGCGCCTCCGGGCGGGGGGCCTTGGATCAGCCCCAGCATTTT. Its protein is CASSASGRGALDQPQHF. Full variable domain (rest looked up from reference TRBV9 and TRBJ1-5): DSGVTQTPKHLITATGQRVTLRCSPRSGDLSVYWYQQSLDQGLQFLIQYYNGEERAKGNILERFSAQQFPDLHSELNLSSLELGDSALYFCASSASGRGALDQPQHFGDGTRLSIL.

The gene calls are TRBV19 and TRBJ2-1, with D possibly TRBD2 on 6 matching bases. The CDR3 has 15 residues. V was clipped by 7 bases and J by 2 bases, with 15 bases between them. The V gene's germline CDR1 is LNHDA and CDR2 SQIVND (reference sequence). CDR3 coding DNA: TGTGCCAGTACCCCGAGCGGGTCGCCCTACAATGAGCAGTTCTTC. Its translation is CASTPSGSPYNEQFF.

The J gene is TRBJ2-7, the V gene TRBV5-1; tentative D call: TRBD2 (7 bases). Trimming cost V 3 bases and J 2 bases, with 15 bases left between them. CDR1 and CDR2 from the germline V gene are SGHRS and YFSETQ. CDR3 length: 15 residues. Here the CDR3 DNA reads TGCGCCAGCAGCTCCGCGAGGGGGGGGCCCTACGAGCAGTACTTC. This translates into CASSSARGGPYEQYF. Complete variable domain (other parts from reference TRBV5-1 and TRBJ2-7): KAGVTQTPRYLIKTRGQQVTLSCSPISGHRSVSWYQQTPGQGLQFLFEYFSETQRNKGNFPGRFSGRQFSNSRSEMNVSTLELGDSALYLCASSSARGGPYEQYFGPGTRLTVT.

This chain joins TRBV23-1 and TRBJ2-3; no clear D. TRBV23-1 is noted as an ORF with a role that remains uncertain. Trimming removed 7 bases at V and 0 bases at J, with 20 bases between. The CDR3 is 17 residues long. This CDR3 is CASTRPPRSASTDTQYF. CDR3 nucleotides: TGCGCCAGCACCCGCCCCCCCAGGTCGGCTAGCACAGATACGCAGTATTTT.

The gene calls are TRBV2 and TRBJ2-1; D is possibly TRBD2 (6 bases). Trimming took off 6 bases at V and 7 bases at J, with 13 bases between the two ends. CDR1 and CDR2 (germline): SNHLY, FYNNEI. The CDR3 is made up of 13 amino acids. CDR3 sequence reads: CASRGWGRNEQFF. CDR3 in DNA: TGTGCCAGCAGGGGGTGGGGGAGGAATGAGCAGTTCTTC.

This rearrangement joins TRBV7-9 to TRBJ2-3; D possibly corresponds to TRBD2 (7 bases). Trimming pared 3 bases from V and 0 bases from J, leaving 10 bases between. Per the germline V gene, CDR1 is SEHNR and CDR2 is FQNEAQ (reference sequence). This CDR3 spans 15 amino acids. The CDR3 coding sequence is TGTGCCAGCAGCTTTGGGGGGGCTAGCACAGATACGCAGTATTTT. Its translation: CASSFGGASTDTQYF.

This chain links TRBV6-2 or TRBV6-3 with TRBJ1-1; D uncertain. CDR1 MNHEY and CDR2 SVGEGT come from the germline V gene. The CDR3 consists of 13 residues. Trimming cost V 2 bases and J 2 bases, with 6 bases left between them. CDR3 sequence reads: CASSYTTNTEAFF. The CDR3 DNA reads as TGTGCCAGCAGTTACACAACAAACACTGAAGCTTTCTTT.

CDR3 nucleotides: TGTGCCAGCAGCCTTGGGACTAGCTGGGGTACGCAGTATTTT. It translates to CASSLGTSWGTQYF. The V gene is TRBV7-2, the J gene TRBJ2-3; 9 positions agree with TRBD2. The length of the CDR3 is 14 residues. Germline CDR1 is SGHTA and CDR2 is FQGNSA. The junction had 8 bases not matched to a gene; V was cut back by 5 bases and J by 8 bases.

The V gene is TRBV9, the J gene TRBJ2-2; no reliable D call. Germline CDR1 SGDLS, CDR2 YYNGEE. Trimming removed 4 bases from V and 0 bases from J, with 7 bases in between. CDR3 length: 14 amino acids. The DNA of the CDR3 is TGTGCCAGCAGCCGCGGATCGAACACCGGGGAGCTGTTTTTT. Its protein is CASSRGSNTGELFF.